This T cell receptor beta chain was sequenced during a study of T cell changes during pregnancy in multiple sclerosis. TCRdb keeps only in-frame clones here, not all; method: immunoSEQ multiplex PCR. The sample lists about 79,000 clones; 93% were seen once. The V segment lost 4 bases and the J segment 5 bases; nucleotides outside the gene matches: 5. The CDR3 is 14 amino acids. Germline CDR1 and CDR2: SGHNT and YYREEE (reference sequence). The chain has TRBV5-4 and TRBJ1-4, with TRBD1 matching 7 bases. The specimen was peripheral blood, collected in the second trimester of pregnancy. The sequence was obtained from a female donor in good health, enrolled as a control in a pregnancy study. The CDR3, as DNA: TGTGCCAGCAGCCAGGGACAGAGAAATGAAAAACTGTTTTTT. This encodes CASSQGQRNEKLFF.